This TCR beta chain was identified during a study of a mutant IDH1 vaccine in newly diagnosed glioma. As for this clone: As yet, its antigen is unknown.

Time point in this sample: week 5, during vaccination. Mutant IDH1 20-mer peptide, at 300 ug, made up each vaccine dose, with topical imiquimod. Here immunoSEQ multiplex PCR was the method, and the copy in TCRdb shows in-frame clones only, minus some. The sample includes tens of thousands of clones, more than 80% of them seen just once. Germline V gene data show CDR1 as MDHEN and CDR2 as SYDVKM. V lost 6 bases, J lost 4 bases, and 7 bases stayed unmatched. There are 14 residues in the CDR3. The material sequenced was PBMCs, taken from a glioma patient whose treatment included an IDH1 peptide vaccine. The V and J genes are TRBV28 and TRBJ2-5; 8 bases are a match to TRBD1. The TCR sequence derives from a man between 18 and 29 years old with glioma. The CDR3 protein is CASRSGQGGETQYF. In nucleotides, the CDR3 is TGTGCCAGCAGGAGCGGACAGGGCGGAGAGACCCAGTACTTC.